The rows below give T cell receptor beta chains drawn from one sample of a study of OX40 agonist ivuxolimab in advanced cancers. Assay: immunoSEQ multiplex PCR; the TCRdb copy retains only in-frame clones and omits some. The profile shows fewer than 70,000 clones, around 85% of them singletons. The specimen was CD4+ or CD8+ T cells sorted from blood, collected in a trial of the OX40 agonist ivuxolimab. These receptors were collected from an adult with an advanced solid tumor such as melanoma, head and neck, liver or kidney cancer. CDR3s include the opening cysteine and the closing phenylalanine or tryptophan. D genes are given only for firm matches. Some rows mark clone size as missing; the rest say once, few, many or name a class of expanded clone.

len: 15; abundance: once; j_gene: TRBJ1-2; v_gene: TRBV5-1; d_gene: NA; CDR3nt: TGCGCCAGCAGCCATGCCCAGGGGTGGGGCTATGGCTACACCTTC; CDR3aa: CASSHAQGWGYGYTF
len: 12; abundance: NA; j_gene: TRBJ1-2; v_gene: TRBV28; d_gene: NA; CDR3nt: TGTGCCAGCAGTTTGCCAACTGGAGGCTGCACCTTC; CDR3aa: CASSLPTGGCTF
len: 17; abundance: once; j_gene: TRBJ1-1; v_gene: TRBV7-6; d_gene: NA; CDR3nt: TGTGCCAGCAGCTTTGGGCGGGGGCAGGGAGGGAACACTGAAGCTTTCTTT; CDR3aa: CASSFGRGQGGNTEAFF
len: 13; abundance: NA; j_gene: TRBJ2-2; v_gene: TRBV2; d_gene: NA; CDR3nt: TGTGCCAGCAAAGACATCCCGACCGGGGAGCTGTTTTTT; CDR3aa: CASKDIPTGELFF
len: 12; abundance: once; j_gene: TRBJ2-1; v_gene: TRBV15; d_gene: NA; CDR3nt: TGTGCCACCAGCAGAGTATCATCGGAGCAGTTCTTC; CDR3aa: CATSRVSSEQFF
len: 17; abundance: NA; j_gene: TRBJ2-5; v_gene: TRBV28; d_gene: TRBD2; CDR3nt: TGTGCCAGCAGTTCGACTCTAGCGGGACCCCCCCAAGAGACCCAGTACTTC; CDR3aa: CASSSTLAGPPQETQYF
len: 18; abundance: NA; j_gene: TRBJ2-2; v_gene: TRBV7-2; d_gene: TRBD2; CDR3nt: TGTGCCAGCAGCTTAAGGACTAGCGGGCCTACGAACACCGGGGAGCTGTTTTTT; CDR3aa: CASSLRTSGPTNTGELFF
len: 13; abundance: NA; j_gene: TRBJ2-3; v_gene: TRBV2; d_gene: TRBD2; CDR3nt: TGTGCCAGCAGAGCGGGAGGTTCAGATACGCAGTATTTT; CDR3aa: CASRAGGSDTQYF
len: 15; abundance: NA; j_gene: TRBJ2-2; v_gene: TRBV5-4; d_gene: TRBD1; CDR3nt: TGTGCCAGCAGCGCTGCGACAGGGGGCACCGGGGAGCTGTTTTTT; CDR3aa: CASSAATGGTGELFF
len: 15; abundance: NA; j_gene: TRBJ2-1; v_gene: TRBV5-4; d_gene: TRBD1; CDR3nt: TGTGCCAGCAGCTCAAGGACAGGGGGATTCAATGAGCAGTTCTTC; CDR3aa: CASSSRTGGFNEQFF
len: 16; abundance: NA; j_gene: TRBJ1-5; v_gene: TRBV7-8; d_gene: NA; CDR3nt: TGTGCCAGCAGCTCCTCAGGACAGATTGGGAGTCAGCCCCAGCATTTT; CDR3aa: CASSSSGQIGSQPQHF
len: 14; abundance: NA; j_gene: TRBJ2-5; v_gene: TRBV5-1; d_gene: NA; CDR3nt: TGCGCCAGCAGCCATCAGCCGGGAAAAGAGACCCAGTACTTC; CDR3aa: CASSHQPGKETQYF
len: 14; abundance: NA; j_gene: TRBJ1-2; v_gene: TRBV5-4; d_gene: TRBD1; CDR3nt: TGTGCCAGCGGACGACAGGGGGCGCACTATGGCTACACCTTC; CDR3aa: CASGRQGAHYGYTF
len: 15; abundance: NA; j_gene: TRBJ1-1; v_gene: TRBV7-3; d_gene: NA; CDR3nt: TGTGCCAGCAGCTCATCCGGGACACCGAACACTGAAGCTTTCTTT; CDR3aa: CASSSSGTPNTEAFF
len: 13; abundance: NA; j_gene: TRBJ1-1; v_gene: TRBV2; d_gene: NA; CDR3nt: TGTGCCAGCACCAATGTCTGGGGTACTGAAGCTTTCTTT; CDR3aa: CASTNVWGTEAFF
len: 17; abundance: NA; j_gene: TRBJ2-1; v_gene: TRBV9; d_gene: NA; CDR3nt: TGTGCCAGCAGCGTAGACCCCGTATCGGGGATCTACAATGAGCAGTTCTTC; CDR3aa: CASSVDPVSGIYNEQFF
len: 14; abundance: NA; j_gene: TRBJ2-7; v_gene: TRBV19; d_gene: TRBD1; CDR3nt: TGTGCCAGTAGTATACGGGACAGCCACGGCGAGCAGTACTTC; CDR3aa: CASSIRDSHGEQYF
len: 14; abundance: NA; j_gene: TRBJ2-2; v_gene: TRBV4-2; d_gene: NA; CDR3nt: TGTGCCAGCAGCCGAGACCGTCAGGCCAGGGAGCTGTTTTTT; CDR3aa: CASSRDRQARELFF
len: 15; abundance: NA; j_gene: TRBJ2-3; v_gene: TRBV29-1; d_gene: NA; CDR3nt: TGCAGCGTTGAACCCCCAGGGGTTAGCACAGATACGCAGTATTTT; CDR3aa: CSVEPPGVSTDTQYF
len: 16; abundance: NA; j_gene: TRBJ2-7; v_gene: TRBV5-1; d_gene: TRBD2; CDR3nt: TGCGCCAGCTCGGGACAGCCGGGACTAGCGGGACGCGAGCAGTACTTC; CDR3aa: CASSGQPGLAGREQYF
len: 15; abundance: NA; j_gene: TRBJ2-2; v_gene: TRBV11-3; d_gene: TRBD1; CDR3nt: TGTGCCAGCAGCCCGTGGGGACAGGGGTCCGGGGAGCTGTTTTTT; CDR3aa: CASSPWGQGSGELFF
len: 14; abundance: NA; j_gene: TRBJ2-1; v_gene: TRBV28; d_gene: NA; CDR3nt: TGTGCCAGCAGTTTTGGTAGCGCCCACAATGAGCAGTTCTTC; CDR3aa: CASSFGSAHNEQFF